This T cell receptor beta chain was obtained from a study of shared clonotypes between healthy human individuals. General study findings and limits: Clonotype sharing among the donors was expected to vary with sequencing depth.

Details on this clone: Antigen unknown.

For each subset, genomic DNA was distributed in equal portions over several immunoSEQ plates. The method was immunoSEQ multiplex PCR; TCRdb's version includes in-frame clones alone and lacks a portion of them. The sample has under 600,000 clones, roughly 79% seen once. Unsorted material relied on 85 million to 95 million PBMCs as the source of genomic DNA. Sequencing was carried out using PBMCs. The source of this sequence is a woman in her 40s in good health. Some clones in this sample may be carry-over from other donors' samples.

CDR3 loop: CASSLMRGPGDYGYTF. For the CDR3, the DNA is TGTGCCAGCAGCTTAATGAGGGGCCCCGGGGACTATGGCTACACCTTC. V is TRBV7-8 and J is TRBJ1-2; D is perhaps TRBD1 (5 bases). Germline values: CDR1 SGHVS, CDR2 FQNEAQ. CDR3 length: 16 residues. V was pared by 2 bases and J by 3 bases, with 16 bases between.